A few counts support the clone carrying this T cell receptor beta chain. Its antigen is undetermined. The record originates from a study of T-cell reconstitution after alpha-beta-depleted transplantation in children. Points from the study as a whole: Some patients owed their high day-60 TCRbeta diversity to surviving recipient T cells and thymic progenitors. At around two months after transplant, the alpha-beta T cells were reportedly derived from several hundred expanded clones that came from non-depleted graft cells. The main origin of T-cell counts and diversity one year after transplant was newly produced T cells.

Unique molecular identifiers were incorporated when the TCRbeta library was constructed. TCRdb re-called the PCR reads through MiXCR, storing one row per CDR3 protein. The sample holds a few hundred thousand distinct CDR3 sequences, approximately 10% seen once. The CDR3 runs to 19 residues. The trim removed 0 bases at V and 2 bases at J, leaving 11 bases unmatched. Germline V gene sequence: CDR1 LGHDT, CDR2 YNNKEL (reference sequence). The sample consisted of peripheral blood, taken 180 days after TCRalphabeta/CD19-depleted stem cell transplant. The chain employs TRBV3-1 and TRBJ2-1, with 9 nucleotides matching TRBD2. This TCR came from a male patient between 2 and 15 years old who had a stem cell transplant for chronic granulomatous disease, so the T cells may come from the graft donor. The CDR3, as DNA: TGTGCCAGCAGCCAAGATCGGCTAGCGGGGTCCGCCCCCTACAATGAGCAGTTCTTC. It yields the protein CASSQDRLAGSAPYNEQFF.